Listed below are T cell receptor beta chains from one sample, sequenced in a study of patients and donors after allogeneic stem cell transplantation. TCRdb fed the RT-PCR reads into MiXCR, producing one record per CDR3 protein. The sample shows under 200,000 distinct CDR3 sequences, approximately 30% of them seen only once. Sequencing input: blood, either unsorted or a sorted T cell fraction (not recorded which). The receptors derive from a human donor who was either an allogeneic HSCT recipient or a stem cell or donor lymphocyte infusion donor (not recorded which). It is not recorded whose cells these are; they may come from a transplant donor. Each CDR3 is given with its conserved first and last residue. The order of the fields is J gene, D gene, V gene, CDR3 protein. A D gene is named only where the DNA matches it firmly.

TRBJ2-5 | NA | TRBV4-3 | CASSQDSPREPAKTQYF
TRBJ2-1 | NA | TRBV7-2 | CASSLGLGLRYNEQFF
TRBJ2-7 | TRBD2 | TRBV15 | CATRRGEGYEQYF
TRBJ1-2 | NA | TRBV20-1 | CSARDRGGRDGYTF
TRBJ2-1 | TRBD2 | TRBV7-3 | CASSLYPGLARNEQFF
TRBJ2-7 | NA | TRBV27 | CASSPLSSYEQYF
TRBJ2-3 | TRBD2 | TRBV28 | CAARPGGLAGATDTQYF
TRBJ1-1 | NA | TRBV6-6 | CASRLTRSPIEAFF
TRBJ1-4 | NA | TRBV6-2/TRBV6-3 | CASSYASNEKLFF
TRBJ2-2 | NA | TRBV7-9 | CASNPGWTAQPGELFF
TRBJ1-2 | TRBD1 | TRBV10-3 | CAISTTRDSYGYTF
TRBJ1-4 | NA | TRBV21-1 | CASSKGDRPNEKLFF
TRBJ2-3 | TRBD2 | TRBV5-4 | CASSLMGLAGARTDTQYF
TRBJ2-1 | NA | TRBV5-6 | CASFQGGEGPHF
TRBJ1-1 | TRBD1 | TRBV12-3/TRBV12-4 | CASSLGDRNTEAFF
TRBJ1-5 | NA | TRBV3-1 | CASSQDLLVQPQHF
TRBJ1-1 | NA | TRBV7-9 | CASSLFKGSTAEAFF
TRBJ1-2 | NA | TRBV7-9 | CASSLALRNYGYTF
TRBJ2-3 | TRBD2 | TRBV10-2 | CASSNAGGTTDTQYF
TRBJ1-1 | NA | TRBV10-3 | CAIRGRENTEAFF
TRBJ1-4 | NA | TRBV7-8 | CASSLADIHALFF
TRBJ1-5 | TRBD1 | TRBV12-3/TRBV12-4 | CASSQTGLNQPQHF
TRBJ2-7 | NA | TRBV10-3 | CAISEYSGYEQYF
TRBJ2-5 | NA | TRBV14 | CASSQRQGSETQYF
TRBJ1-3 | NA | TRBV20-1 | CSARDLGQAGNTIYF
TRBJ2-7 | NA | TRBV4-2 | CASSHGGIDNTYEQYF
TRBJ2-1 | NA | TRBV24-1 | CATSDLKLASSYNEQFF
TRBJ2-2 | TRBD1 | TRBV24-1 | CATSVPRQGRYTGELFF
TRBJ2-5 | TRBD1 | TRBV25-1 | CASSESRTGMETQYF
TRBJ2-3 | NA | TRBV2 | CASSWGADTQYF
TRBJ1-1 | NA | TRBV20-1 | CSARDSGMNTEAFF
TRBJ1-2 | NA | TRBV6-2/TRBV6-3 | CASSYMYGPVAYGYTF
TRBJ2-2 | TRBD2 | TRBV12-3/TRBV12-4 | CASRRSGSRSTGELFF
TRBJ2-1 | NA | TRBV18 | CASSPRQAYNEQFF
TRBJ1-6 | NA | TRBV18 | CASSPPGANSPLHF
TRBJ2-5 | NA | TRBV10-3 | CAIGGAPDQETQYF
TRBJ2-6 | NA | TRBV20-1 | CSARSGPSGSGANVLTF